A selection of T cell receptor beta chains follows, all from one sample in a study of blood T cell repertoires in COVID-19. Generated by immunoSEQ multiplex PCR, the TCRdb table keeps only in-frame clones and is missing some. The sample lists hundreds of thousands of clones, 75% to 90% seen once, with 2.5% in the top ten. Specimen: PBMCs or T cells enriched from blood (not recorded which). Receptors were obtained from a woman between 50 and 59 years old who had recovered from COVID-19. The CDR3 runs from the conserved cysteine through the conserved F or W. Each record gives: V gene, clone size, D gene, J gene, CDR3 DNA, CDR3 protein. A D gene is named only where the DNA matches it firmly. The listing skips clone size in some rows; elsewhere it reads once, few, many or a size class.

TRBV19	.	TRBD1	TRBJ1-5	TGTGCCAGTAGTGTACAGGGGCTTGGGCAGCCCCAGCATTTT	CASSVQGLGQPQHF
TRBV5-1	.	TRBD1	TRBJ1-1	TGCGCCAGCACTAGGACAGGAAAGGAGGATGAAGCTTTCTTT	CASTRTGKEDEAFF
TRBV15	.	.	TRBJ2-5	TGTGCCACCAGCAGAACGGACAGAAACCAAGAGACCCAGTACTTC	CATSRTDRNQETQYF
TRBV9	.	.	TRBJ2-7	TGTGCCAGCAGCGTACATCCAGGGGCTGACGAGCAGTACTTC	CASSVHPGADEQYF
TRBV4-3	.	TRBD2	TRBJ2-3	TGCGCCAGCAGCCTCCTAGCGGGAGTAGTTGCAGATACGCAGTATTTT	CASSLLAGVVADTQYF
TRBV30	.	TRBD2	TRBJ2-7	TGTGCCTGGAAAAGAATCCCCCTGCGGGGGGGCTTCTACGAGCAGTACTTC	CAWKRIPLRGGFYEQYF
TRBV5-6	few	TRBD2	TRBJ2-2	TGTGCCAGCAGCTTTGGTGCGCTAGCGGGTAACACCGGGGAGCTGTTTTTT	CASSFGALAGNTGELFF
TRBV5-1	.	.	TRBJ2-7	TGCGCCAGCAGCTTACTCAAGGGGACCTACGAGCAGTACTTC	CASSLLKGTYEQYF
TRBV19	.	.	TRBJ1-4	TGTGCCAGCAGGGCTACTGGGGATGAAAAACTGTTTTTT	CASRATGDEKLFF
TRBV19	.	TRBD2	TRBJ2-7	TGTGCCAGTAGTATTGTAGCGGGGGGCTCCTACGAGCAGTACTTC	CASSIVAGGSYEQYF
TRBV19	.	.	TRBJ1-1	TGTGCCAGTAGTATTTACAGGCCAAACACTGAAGCTTTCTTT	CASSIYRPNTEAFF
TRBV10-2	.	.	TRBJ1-6	TGCGCCAGCAGTACCCCAGGACGGGAGAGCTCCTATAATTCACCCCTCCACTTT	CASSTPGRESSYNSPLHF
TRBV7-2	few	TRBD1	TRBJ2-7	TGTGCCAGCAGCTTAGCGCGTCGGGACAGGGGAAACTACGAGCAGTACTTC	CASSLARRDRGNYEQYF